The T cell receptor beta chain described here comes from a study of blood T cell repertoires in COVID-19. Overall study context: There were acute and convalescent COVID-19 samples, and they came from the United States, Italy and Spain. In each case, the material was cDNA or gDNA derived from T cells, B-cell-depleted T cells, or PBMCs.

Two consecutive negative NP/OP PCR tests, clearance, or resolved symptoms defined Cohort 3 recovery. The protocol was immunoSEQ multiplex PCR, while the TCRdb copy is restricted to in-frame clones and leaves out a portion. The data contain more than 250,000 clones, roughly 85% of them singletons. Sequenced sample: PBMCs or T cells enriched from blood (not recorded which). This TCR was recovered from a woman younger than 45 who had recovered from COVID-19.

The CDR3 loop is CASSMVGQNGYTF. CDR3 coding DNA: TGTGCCAGTAGTATGGTCGGACAGAATGGCTACACCTTC. The rearrangement links TRBV19 to TRBJ1-2, with a weak D call TRBD1 (6 bases). CDR1 is LNHDA and CDR2 is SQIVND in the germline V gene (reference sequence). Trimming shortened V by 3 bases and J by 6 bases, and 11 bases separated the two germline ends. This CDR3 contains 13 residues.